A selection of T cell receptor beta chains follows, all from one sample in a study of T-cell memory formation after mild COVID-19. TCRdb analysed the 5' RACE reads with MiXCR anew, one entry per CDR3 protein. The data hold about 82,000 distinct CDR3 sequences, with over 10% observed a single time. Sequencing was done on a sample of PBMCs or a T cell subset sorted from them (not recorded which). These receptors were obtained from a man between 18 and 35 years old who had mild COVID-19 (a few samples of this study predate the infection). Cell type and time point are not known. The conserved cysteine and the conserved F or W are not part of the CDR3 here. Fields, in order: J gene, V gene, clone size, CDR3 protein. Size is stated for part of the rows, as once, few or many counts, or as a class when the clone is expanded.

TRBJ2-1,TRBV2,once,ASTRREQF
TRBJ2-1,TRBV6-6,few,ASSYERGLSSYNEQF
TRBJ1-6,TRBV7-2,NA,ASTTHPGAGSPLH
TRBJ2-3,TRBV6-2/TRBV6-3,NA,ASTRPGVWDTQY
TRBJ1-5,TRBV6-6,NA,ASSPDRGTGNQPQH
TRBJ2-6,TRBV7-9,few,ASSLALLGANVLT
TRBJ2-7,TRBV7-8,few,ASSFLGRVGAGEQY
TRBJ1-1,TRBV15,few,ATSSLGREAF
TRBJ2-2,TRBV12-3/TRBV12-4,NA,ASSRQGVSGELF
TRBJ1-1,TRBV11-3,few,ASSPSGGSEAF
TRBJ2-2,TRBV4-1,NA,ASSQETGTGELF
TRBJ2-2,TRBV7-3,few,ASTMTANTGELF
TRBJ1-2,TRBV2,NA,ASISRGNYGYT
TRBJ2-2,TRBV6-5,NA,ASSASGGDNTGELF
TRBJ1-5,TRBV19,NA,ASSRTVYSNQPQH
TRBJ2-5,TRBV10-3,few,AISPIRGGLKETQY
TRBJ2-7,TRBV29-1,many,SVSRQGGHEQY
TRBJ2-1,TRBV12-3/TRBV12-4,once,ASSQGTDLKNNEQF
TRBJ2-1,TRBV20-1,few,SARDTGGAVDEQF
TRBJ2-3,TRBV7-8,few,ASSWGGRAESTDTQY
TRBJ2-1,TRBV11-1,NA,ASSSRNEQF
TRBJ2-3,TRBV12-3/TRBV12-4,few,ASSGRQGSTDTQY
TRBJ2-3,TRBV19,NA,ASSPGLAGPRDTQY
TRBJ1-1,TRBV29-1,few,SVARRDTGYEAF
TRBJ2-3,TRBV5-6,few,ASSLGPGTPRTDTQY
TRBJ2-5,TRBV29-1,NA,SARGRETQY
TRBJ2-1,TRBV20-1,few,SAGQTGTSGGLIPNEQF
TRBJ2-5,TRBV11-2,NA,ASSLDFWTAGAWGETQY
TRBJ1-1,TRBV12-3/TRBV12-4,few,ASSTGTEAF
TRBJ2-3,TRBV5-1,few,ASSWDRGRTIDSTDTQY
TRBJ2-5,TRBV7-6,few,ASSSTGVETQY
TRBJ1-1,TRBV6-2/TRBV6-3,NA,ASSYSGTSEAF
TRBJ2-5,TRBV6-2/TRBV6-3,NA,ASSYRVGQMGETQY
TRBJ1-1,TRBV7-9,few,ASSSAEEDTEAF
TRBJ2-7,TRBV4-1,few,ASSLGSRDQTYEQY
TRBJ2-1,TRBV7-6,NA,ASSLAADEQF
TRBJ2-5,TRBV3-1,NA,ASSQVTSGTFAQY
TRBJ2-7,TRBV7-6,NA,ASSALGESPVAYEQY
TRBJ2-1,TRBV9,many,ASSVAGWDNEQF
TRBJ2-2,TRBV12-3/TRBV12-4,NA,ASSEVGGGPTGELF
TRBJ2-3,TRBV6-5,few,ASIPSGGASTQY
TRBJ1-5,TRBV6-2/TRBV6-3,few,ASSYSVERAQPQH
TRBJ2-2,TRBV4-1,few,ASSELAGGATGELF
TRBJ1-1,TRBV6-2/TRBV6-3,NA,ASTWGWVTEAF
TRBJ2-5,TRBV12-3/TRBV12-4,few,ASSASEAVETQY
TRBJ1-2,TRBV6-5,many,ASSYGTAAGYT
TRBJ2-3,TRBV11-2,NA,ASSPRTGAGTDTQY
TRBJ2-3,TRBV5-1,NA,ASSQTGWTDTQY
TRBJ2-2,TRBV7-9,NA,ASSPRRWFDFSGELF
TRBJ2-1,TRBV12-5,few,ASGLVLREQF
TRBJ2-5,TRBV5-5,NA,ASSKYERGGPETQY
TRBJ2-2,TRBV6-2/TRBV6-3,many,ASTQGTVGELF
TRBJ1-1,TRBV5-1,few,ASSLLGLNTEAF
TRBJ1-3,TRBV7-9,NA,ASSHRNSGNTIY
TRBJ2-3,TRBV29-1,few,SVVLAGGRDTQY
TRBJ1-5,TRBV6-5,NA,ASSYLGQPQH